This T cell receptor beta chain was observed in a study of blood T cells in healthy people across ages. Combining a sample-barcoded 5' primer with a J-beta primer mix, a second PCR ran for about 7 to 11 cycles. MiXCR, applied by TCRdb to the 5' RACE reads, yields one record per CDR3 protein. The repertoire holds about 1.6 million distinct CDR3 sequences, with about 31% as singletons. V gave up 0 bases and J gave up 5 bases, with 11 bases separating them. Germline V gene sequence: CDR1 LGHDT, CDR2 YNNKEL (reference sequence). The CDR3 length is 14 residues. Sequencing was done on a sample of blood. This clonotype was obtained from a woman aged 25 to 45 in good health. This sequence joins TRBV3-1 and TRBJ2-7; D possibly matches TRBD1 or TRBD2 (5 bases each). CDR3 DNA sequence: TGTGCCAGCAGCCAAGAGTTAGGGACCCACGAGCAGTACTTC. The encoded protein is CASSQELGTHEQYF.